The rows below give T cell receptor beta chains drawn from one sample of a study of T cells in Graves' hyperthyroidism and ophthalmopathy. TCRdb reprocessed the multiplex PCR reads via MiXCR and lists one record per CDR3 protein. The sample lists approximately 570,000 distinct CDR3 sequences, just under 20% occurring once. Sequenced sample: blood. The receptor set was obtained from a middle-aged man with Graves' ophthalmopathy. The CDR3 runs from the conserved cysteine through the conserved F or W. The order of the fields is V gene, J gene, clone size, D gene, CDR3 DNA, CDR3 protein. A D gene is named only where the DNA matches it firmly. Expanded clones are given a class, and other clones once, few, many or no size at all.

V: TRBV6-2/TRBV6-3
J: TRBJ2-2
size: few
D: .
DNA: TGTGCCAGCAGGCCCGGGGGCGCGGACACCGGGGAGCTGTTTTTT
CDR3: CASRPGGADTGELFF

V: TRBV6-5
J: TRBJ2-7
size: .
D: .
DNA: TGTGCCAGCAGTTCCCCGACTAGTTCCTCGTACGAGCAGTACTTC
CDR3: CASSSPTSSSYEQYF

V: TRBV30
J: TRBJ1-1
size: many
D: TRBD1
DNA: TGTGCGGGAGGGGGCCTCATGAACACTGAAGCTTTCTTT
CDR3: CAGGGLMNTEAFF

V: TRBV9
J: TRBJ2-5
size: .
D: TRBD1
DNA: TGTGCCAGCAGCCCCTCGGACAGGCGAGAGACCCAGTACTTC
CDR3: CASSPSDRRETQYF

V: TRBV2
J: TRBJ1-4
size: few
D: .
DNA: TGTGCCAGCAGTGGCGACAGGCCCCGGGCAACTAATGAAAAACTGTTTTTT
CDR3: CASSGDRPRATNEKLFF

V: TRBV29-1
J: TRBJ2-1
size: few
D: TRBD2
DNA: TGCAGCGTTTGGACTAGCGCGAACAATGAGCAGTTCTTC
CDR3: CSVWTSANNEQFF

V: TRBV10-2
J: TRBJ2-1
size: many
D: TRBD2
DNA: TGCGCCAGCAGTGGATTAGGACTAGCGGGGGTAGGAAGCTCCTACAATGAGCAGTTCTTC
CDR3: CASSGLGLAGVGSSYNEQFF

V: TRBV11-1
J: TRBJ2-1
size: many
D: TRBD2
DNA: TGTGCCAGCAGCGCAACCGGGACTAGCGGGTACAATGAGCAGTTCTTC
CDR3: CASSATGTSGYNEQFF

V: TRBV5-6
J: TRBJ2-1
size: .
D: .
DNA: TGTGCCAGCAGAGCGACAGGGACTAATGAGCAGTTCTTC
CDR3: CASRATGTNEQFF

V: TRBV28
J: TRBJ2-4
size: many
D: .
DNA: TGTGCCAGCAGTTACGACAGTTCGAACATTCAGTACTTC
CDR3: CASSYDSSNIQYF

V: TRBV30
J: TRBJ2-7
size: few
D: .
DNA: TGTGCCTGGCTACGGACTCCTGGGGTCTACGAGCAGTACTTC
CDR3: CAWLRTPGVYEQYF

V: TRBV6-1
J: TRBJ2-1
size: .
D: .
DNA: TGTGCCAGCAGTGACGACCAATACAATGAGCAGTTCTTC
CDR3: CASSDDQYNEQFF

V: TRBV7-8
J: TRBJ2-5
size: .
D: .
DNA: TGTGCCAGCAGCACCGACAGGGGAGGGACCCAAGAGACCCAGTACTTC
CDR3: CASSTDRGGTQETQYF

V: TRBV18
J: TRBJ1-1
size: .
D: TRBD1
DNA: TGTGCCAGCTCACCACTTTTGACAGGGGGCGGGGACACTGAAGCTTTCTTT
CDR3: CASSPLLTGGGDTEAFF

V: TRBV7-2
J: TRBJ2-3
size: many
D: .
DNA: TGTGCCAGCAGCTTAGAAGTTAGTACCACAGATACGCAGTATTTT
CDR3: CASSLEVSTTDTQYF

V: TRBV20-1
J: TRBJ1-1
size: .
D: .
DNA: TGCAGTGCTGGGGGGGGTGACACTGAAGCTTTCTTT
CDR3: CSAGGGDTEAFF

V: TRBV18
J: TRBJ2-3
size: many
D: .
DNA: TGTGCCAGCTCACTCGGGGGACCCTCTAGCACAGATACGCAGTATTTT
CDR3: CASSLGGPSSTDTQYF

V: TRBV20-1
J: TRBJ2-5
size: many
D: .
DNA: TGCAGTGCTACCGGACTTCCTATCAGGGCCCAGTACTTC
CDR3: CSATGLPIRAQYF

V: TRBV28
J: TRBJ1-2
size: few
D: .
DNA: TGTGCCAGCAGTCGACCTCCCGGGGGCTACACCTTC
CDR3: CASSRPPGGYTF

V: TRBV4-3
J: TRBJ2-1
size: .
D: .
DNA: TGCGCCAGCAGCCAAGAAGCTAGCCTAACCTACAATGAGCAGTTCTTC
CDR3: CASSQEASLTYNEQFF

V: TRBV10-3
J: TRBJ1-1
size: .
D: .
DNA: TGTGCCATCAGTGACAGGGGCGGGATGAACACTGAAGCTTTCTTT
CDR3: CAISDRGGMNTEAFF

V: TRBV7-9
J: TRBJ1-1
size: few
D: .
DNA: TGTGCCAGCAGCTTGTGGCACCAGAACACTGAAGCTTTCTTT
CDR3: CASSLWHQNTEAFF

V: TRBV5-1
J: TRBJ1-2
size: .
D: TRBD1
DNA: TGCGCCAGCAGCTTCACAGGGGTTGAGGGCTACACCTTC
CDR3: CASSFTGVEGYTF

V: TRBV11-2
J: TRBJ1-2
size: many
D: TRBD1
DNA: TGTGCCAGCAGCTCAAACGCTAACAGGGGACACGACTATGGCTACACCTTC
CDR3: CASSSNANRGHDYGYTF

V: TRBV9
J: TRBJ1-1
size: few
D: .
DNA: TGTGCCAGCAGCGTAGGGGGATTGAGGCAACCGAACACTGAAGCTTTCTTT
CDR3: CASSVGGLRQPNTEAFF

V: TRBV27
J: TRBJ1-1
size: few
D: .
DNA: TGTGCCAGCAGTTTTCGGGGGGCTAACACTGAAGCTTTCTTT
CDR3: CASSFRGANTEAFF

V: TRBV28
J: TRBJ2-5
size: many
D: TRBD1
DNA: TGTGCCAGCAGTCCCCAGGACAGGCGCCACGGAACCCAGTACTTC
CDR3: CASSPQDRRHGTQYF

V: TRBV6-1
J: TRBJ2-5
size: few
D: .
DNA: TGTGCCAGCAGTTTCCAGGGCTTCGAGACCCAGTACTTC
CDR3: CASSFQGFETQYF

V: TRBV20-1
J: TRBJ2-1
size: many
D: TRBD2
DNA: TGCAGTGCGGCATCCCTGAGGACTAGCGGACCCGGCCGTGAGCAGTTCTTC
CDR3: CSAASLRTSGPGREQFF

V: TRBV3-1
J: TRBJ2-7
size: few
D: TRBD2
DNA: TGTGCCAGCAGCCAATTAAGACTAGCGGGACTCTTCTACGAGCAGTACTTC
CDR3: CASSQLRLAGLFYEQYF

V: TRBV15
J: TRBJ2-3
size: .
D: TRBD2
DNA: TGTGCCACCAGCAGGTTTGGTGGCGGGAGTAGCACAGATACGCAGTATTTT
CDR3: CATSRFGGGSSTDTQYF

V: TRBV2
J: TRBJ2-1
size: .
D: TRBD2
DNA: TGTGCCAGCAGGGAACTTCCGACTAGCGGGATAAATGAGCAGTTCTTC
CDR3: CASRELPTSGINEQFF

V: TRBV2
J: TRBJ2-1
size: many
D: TRBD1
DNA: TGTGCCAGCAGTGAAGACTATGCCGGGACAGGGGTTGATGAGCAGTTCTTC
CDR3: CASSEDYAGTGVDEQFF

V: TRBV20-1
J: TRBJ2-1
size: .
D: .
DNA: TGCAGTGCTACCACCTCGTACAATGAGCAGTTCTTC
CDR3: CSATTSYNEQFF

V: TRBV20-1
J: TRBJ1-2
size: few
D: .
DNA: TGCCGCCCGGCACGCTTGGGCTATGGCTACACCTTC
CDR3: CRPARLGYGYTF

V: TRBV9
J: TRBJ2-1
size: .
D: .
DNA: TGTGCCAGCAGCGACGGGGGAACCTACAATGAGCAGTTCTTC
CDR3: CASSDGGTYNEQFF

V: TRBV19
J: TRBJ1-1
size: few
D: .
DNA: TGTGCCAGTAGTATAGGACCGGAACGGGGCACTGAAGCTTTCTTT
CDR3: CASSIGPERGTEAFF

V: TRBV15
J: TRBJ2-7
size: .
D: .
DNA: TGTGCCACCAGCAGTGGGGGAGGGGGCCCTTACGAGCAGTACTTC
CDR3: CATSSGGGGPYEQYF

V: TRBV7-3
J: TRBJ2-1
size: many
D: TRBD2
DNA: TGTGCCAGCAGCATGACTAGCGGGAGTTTGGATGAGCAGTTCTTC
CDR3: CASSMTSGSLDEQFF